The rows below give T cell receptor beta chains drawn from one sample of a study of CD8+CD57+ T cells in acquired aplastic anemia. MiXCR was run by TCRdb on the reads, yielding one entry per CDR3 protein. The sample shows roughly 420,000 distinct CDR3 sequences, under 80% of them seen only once. Material: sorted CD4+, CD8+, or CD8+CD57+ T cells (not recorded which) from PBMCs. These receptors originate from a human donor in good health, serving as a control. Both conserved end residues are part of each CDR3. The order of the fields is V gene, clone size, J gene, D gene, CDR3 DNA, CDR3 protein. The D gene is left open where the match is weak. The size of a clone is reported for some rows only, either as once, few or many, or as a class for expanded clones.

TRBV5-8,many,TRBJ1-5,TRBD1,TGTGCCAGCACCCGGAGACAGGGACAGCCCCAGCATTTT,CASTRRQGQPQHF
TRBV7-2,many,TRBJ1-5,.,TGTGCCAGCAGCTTAATGAGGAATCAGCCCCAGCATTTT,CASSLMRNQPQHF
TRBV7-2,many,TRBJ2-1,.,TGTGCCAGCAGCTTATATAGGGATTCTTTCAATGAGCAGTTCTTC,CASSLYRDSFNEQFF
TRBV20-1,.,TRBJ2-5,.,TGCAGTGCTAGAATTCCTAGCGCGGGCGCAGAGACCCAGTACTTC,CSARIPSAGAETQYF
TRBV5-1,once,TRBJ1-1,.,TGCGCCAGCAGCTTGGTGTTTGACAACAATGAAGCTTTCTTT,CASSLVFDNNEAFF
TRBV6-5,many,TRBJ1-6,.,TGTGCCAGCAGTTCTCGATCCTCCGGTGGGAATTCACCCCTCCACTTT,CASSSRSSGGNSPLHF
TRBV6-5,many,TRBJ2-7,TRBD1,TGTGCCAGCAGGAGGGACAGGATTCACGAGCAGTACTTC,CASRRDRIHEQYF
TRBV12-5,.,TRBJ2-7,TRBD2,TGTGCCAGCAGATCATCGGGGGGAGGGACCTACGAGCAGTACTTC,CASRSSGGGTYEQYF
TRBV6-1,.,TRBJ2-3,.,TGTGCCAGCAGTGGCCGTTGGGGGGCCGGCACAGATACGCAGTATTTT,CASSGRWGAGTDTQYF
TRBV15,.,TRBJ1-1,.,TGTGCCAGCAGCTTAGCGGGGATCAACACTGAAGAGTTCTTT,CASSLAGINTEEFF
TRBV7-2,.,TRBJ1-6,.,TGTGCCAGCAGCTTAACAGGAGAGAATGGCTACACCTTCTTT,CASSLTGENGYTFF
TRBV11-3,once,TRBJ2-3,.,TGTGCCAGCAGCCCACTTCCTTTTCCAGATACGCAGTATTTT,CASSPLPFPDTQYF
TRBV9,.,TRBJ2-5,.,TGTGCCAGCAGCGACGGGGGTGGCTCCGGAAACACCAACTTC,CASSDGGGSGNTNF
TRBV7-3,.,TRBJ2-3,TRBD1,TGTGCCAGCAGCTTAGAGGGGGCGCCGGGGACAGATACGCAGTATTTT,CASSLEGAPGTDTQYF
TRBV6-9,.,TRBJ2-7,.,TGTGCCAGCAGTGAGGCCGGGGTGGCAGCTTACGAGCAGTACTTC,CASSEAGVAAYEQYF
TRBV5-1,.,TRBJ1-6,TRBD1,TGTGCCAGCACCACCCAGCCAGGGGGACGTTCACCCCTCCACTTT,CASTTQPGGRSPLHF
TRBV19,.,TRBJ2-1,.,TGTGCCAGTTCCCCAGAGGGTTACAATGAGCAGTTCTTC,CASSPEGYNEQFF
TRBV5-6,.,TRBJ2-1,.,TGTGCCAGCAGCTTGCAACAGCATGAGCAGTTCTTC,CASSLQQHEQFF
TRBV25-1,.,TRBJ2-1,TRBD2,TGTGCCAGCAGCAATCCGGGACTAAAATACAATGAGCAGTTCTTC,CASSNPGLKYNEQFF
TRBV5-8,many,TRBJ2-3,TRBD2,TGTGCCAGCAGCTTGGGCCCTAGCGGAGTCTACGTTGGCACAGATACGCAGTATTTT,CASSLGPSGVYVGTDTQYF
TRBV2,.,TRBJ2-5,.,TGTGCCAGCAGCCGGCAGGGTGGTCAAGAGACCCAGTACTTC,CASSRQGGQETQYF
TRBV12-3/TRBV12-4,.,TRBJ2-5,.,TGTGCCAGCAGTTTGTCCCGGACGGAAGAGACCCAGTACTTC,CASSLSRTEETQYF
TRBV7-2,.,TRBJ2-5,.,TGTGCCAGCAGACCCCGCGGGGAAGGGCCCCTCCACTTTTACTTC,CASRPRGEGPLHFYF
TRBV2,.,TRBJ1-2,.,TGTGCCAGCAGCCAAGCCGGATTCCCCGAGGGTGGCTACACCTTC,CASSQAGFPEGGYTF